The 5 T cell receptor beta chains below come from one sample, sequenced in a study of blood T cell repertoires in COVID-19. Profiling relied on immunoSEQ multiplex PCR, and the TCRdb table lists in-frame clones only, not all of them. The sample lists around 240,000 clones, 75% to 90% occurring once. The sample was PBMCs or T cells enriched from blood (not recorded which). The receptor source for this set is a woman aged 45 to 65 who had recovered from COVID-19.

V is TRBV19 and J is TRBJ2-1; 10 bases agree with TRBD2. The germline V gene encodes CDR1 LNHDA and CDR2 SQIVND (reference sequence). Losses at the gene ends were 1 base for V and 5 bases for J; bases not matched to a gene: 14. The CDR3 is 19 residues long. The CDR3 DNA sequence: TGTGCCAGTAGTATAGGGGCTAGCGGGAGTATCGGGCAAAACAATGAGCAGTTCTTC. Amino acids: CASSIGASGSIGQNNEQFF.

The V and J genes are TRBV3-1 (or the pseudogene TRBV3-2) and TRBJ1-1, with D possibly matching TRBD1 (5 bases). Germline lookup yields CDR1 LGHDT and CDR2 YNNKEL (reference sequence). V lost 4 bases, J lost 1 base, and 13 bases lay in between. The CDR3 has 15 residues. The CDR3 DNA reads TGTGCCAGCAGCCCCTTTCAGGGTTGGAACACTGAAGCTTTCTTT. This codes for CASSPFQGWNTEAFF.

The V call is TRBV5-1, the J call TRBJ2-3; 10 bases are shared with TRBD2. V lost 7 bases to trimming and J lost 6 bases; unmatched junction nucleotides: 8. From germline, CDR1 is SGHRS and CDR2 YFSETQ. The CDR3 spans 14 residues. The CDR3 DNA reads TGCGCCAGCCGGACTAGCGGCGGGCAGGATACGCAGTATTTT. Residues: CASRTSGGQDTQYF.

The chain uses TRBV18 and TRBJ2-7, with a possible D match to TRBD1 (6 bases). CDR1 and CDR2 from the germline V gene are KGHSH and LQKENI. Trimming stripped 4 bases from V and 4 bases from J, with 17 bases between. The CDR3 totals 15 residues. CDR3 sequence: CASSHRDTGFYEQYF. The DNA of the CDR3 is TGTGCCAGCTCACACCGGGACACGGGATTTTACGAGCAGTACTTC. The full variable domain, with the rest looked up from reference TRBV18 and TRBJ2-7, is NAGVMQNPRHLVRRRGQEARLRCSPMKGHSHVYWYRQLPEEGLKFMVYLQKENIIDESGMPKERFSAEFPKEGPSILRIQQVVRGDSAAYFCASSHRDTGFYEQYFGPGTRLTVT.

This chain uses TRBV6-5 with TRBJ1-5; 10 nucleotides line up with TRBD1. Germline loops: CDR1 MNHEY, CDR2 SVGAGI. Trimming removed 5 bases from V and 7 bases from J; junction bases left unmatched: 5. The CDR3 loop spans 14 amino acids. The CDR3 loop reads CASSLGTGVQPQHF. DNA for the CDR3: TGTGCCAGCAGTCTAGGGACAGGGGTCCAGCCCCAGCATTTT.